This record covers a single T cell receptor (beta chain). Its target is not known. The data are from a study of cytomegalovirus exposure and HLA in healthy donors. V was trimmed by 2 bases and J by 4 bases, leaving 8 bases between them. CDR3 length: 14 amino acids. Germline V gives CDR1 MNHEY, CDR2 SVGAGI. Study findings and constraints: Data from an earlier analysis indicated that most TCR beta V segments were productive either about 87% or about 30% of the time.

Researchers ran the PCR with 60 Vbeta and 13 Jbeta primers. The data were produced by immunoSEQ multiplex PCR, yet TCRdb's version contains in-frame clones alone and is incomplete. The sample consists of roughly 100,000 clones, approximately 70% of them appearing once. The sample was PBMCs. The chain carries TRBV6-5 and TRBJ2-2; D uncertain. This TCR derives from a man younger than 45 in good health and CMV-seronegative. CDR3 protein: CASSYDSGTGELFF. The CDR3 bases are TGTGCCAGCAGTTACGATTCGGGCACCGGGGAGCTGTTTTTT.